A single sample is the source of the 18 T cell receptor beta chains below, sequenced in a study of cytomegalovirus exposure and HLA in healthy donors (dated by TCRdb to about 2017). Library prep was done by the immunoSEQ multiplex PCR assay. TCRdb retrieved this table from immuneACCESS and kept in-frame rearrangements only. Not all clones are present; in checked studies, unresolved V genes account for under half, and no reason is known for the remainder. A total of 150,000 to 200,000 clones appear in this sample, about four fifths of them only once. The ten largest clones capture more than 8.5% of the sample. The sequenced sample was PBMCs. The receptors originated from a man aged 25-40 years in good health and CMV-seropositive.

The rearrangement joins TRBV27 to TRBJ2-1; no definite D call. Germline V gives CDR1 MNHEY, CDR2 SMNVEV (reference sequence). Trimming removed 0 bases at V and 0 bases at J, with 9 bases between. The CDR3 extends over 16 amino acids. The CDR3 loop reads CASSLSGRSSYNEQFF. Here the CDR3 DNA reads TGTGCCAGCAGTTTATCGGGCAGAAGCTCCTACAATGAGCAGTTCTTC.

The rearrangement links TRBV5-8 to TRBJ2-1, with 9 bases lining up with TRBD2. The CDR3 is 14 amino acids. V shed 6 bases and J 8 bases; nucleotides not matched to a gene: 9. Germline V gene lookup returns CDR1 SGHTS and CDR2 YDEGEE. The CDR3 loop is CASTLRGGAYEQFF. DNA of the CDR3: TGTGCCAGCACTTTGCGCGGGGGGGCGTATGAGCAGTTCTTC.

J is TRBJ2-7 and V is TRBV7-8; maybe TRBD2 (6 bases). V lost 5 bases and J lost 4, with 12 bases in between. The CDR3 contains 13 residues. Germline V gives CDR1 SGHVS, CDR2 FQNEAQ. CDR3 protein: CASSQAGGYEQYF. In DNA form, the CDR3 reads TGTGCCAGCAGCCAAGCCGGGGGATACGAGCAGTACTTC.

This clone was seen a single time. V gene TRBV29-1 combines with J gene TRBJ2-7, with TRBD2 matching 10 bases. CDR3 size: 15 residues. The V gene's germline CDR1 is SQVTM and CDR2 ANQGSEA. The V segment lost 4 bases and the J segment 3 bases; nucleotides outside the gene matches: 9. CDR3 sequence (DNA): TGCAGCGTTGGGGGGGTAGCGGGGGGTCTCTACGAGCAGTACTTC. It translates to CSVGGVAGGLYEQYF.

V gene TRBV28 combines with J gene TRBJ1-5; D may be TRBD1 (5 bases). Germline CDR1 and CDR2: MDHEN and SYDVKM. The CDR3 sequence is 14 residues long. V was cut by 8 bases and J by 5 bases, with 16 bases left in between. CDR3 bases: TGTGCCAGCGGACGGGGGGTCGGGTATCAGCCCCAGCATTTT. This codes for CASGRGVGYQPQHF.

This sequence joins TRBV19 and TRBJ2-3, with D maybe TRBD1 (5 bases). Germline CDR1 LNHDA, CDR2 SQIVND (reference sequence). The V end was cut by 5 bases, the J end by 8 bases, with 8 bases between. There are 11 residues in the CDR3. The CDR3 sequence is CASSFRGTQYF. DNA of the CDR3: TGTGCCAGTAGTTTTAGGGGTACGCAGTATTTT.

The chain has TRBV11-1 and TRBJ2-7, with 7 bases lining up with TRBD1. The germline V gene has CDR1 SGHAT and CDR2 FQDESV (reference sequence). Germline trimming cut 5 bases from V and 5 bases from J; bases unmatched to any gene: 15. The CDR3 covers 16 residues. The CDR3 protein is CASSPTPRQGLHEQYF. The CDR3 DNA reads as TGTGCCAGCAGCCCCACCCCCCGACAGGGTTTGCACGAGCAGTACTTC.

This chain links TRBV5-1 with TRBJ1-3; 8 nucleotides align to TRBD1. The J segment lost 2 bases and the V segment lost 0 bases, leaving 1 base of the junction unmatched. CDR1 is SGHRS and CDR2 is YFSETQ in the germline V gene. This CDR3 contains 15 residues. The CDR3 loop reads CASSLGQGTGNTIYF. DNA for the CDR3: TGCGCCAGCAGCTTGGGACAGGGGACTGGAAACACCATATATTTT. Together with reference TRBV5-1 and TRBJ1-3, the CDR3 gives the full variable domain: KAGVTQTPRYLIKTRGQQVTLSCSPISGHRSVSWYQQTPGQGLQFLFEYFSETQRNKGNFPGRFSGRQFSNSRSEMNVSTLELGDSALYLCASSLGQGTGNTIYFGEGSWLTVV.

The genes are TRBV11-2 and TRBJ1-3; D remains ambiguous. CDR1 is SGHAT and CDR2 is FQNNGV in the germline V gene. CDR3 size: 17 residues. The V end lost 1 base, the J end lost 4 bases, and 17 bases lay between the germline ends. The CDR3 spells CASSLARDFLRGNTIYF. CDR3 nucleotides: TGTGCCAGCAGCTTAGCCCGGGATTTCCTTAGGGGAAACACCATATATTTT.

The rearrangement links TRBV4-3 to TRBJ1-3, with TRBD1 matching 12 bases. Trimming cost V 4 bases and J 2 bases; bases outside gene matches: 12. The CDR3 runs to 19 residues. In germline, CDR1 is LGHNA, CDR2 YSLEER. CDR3 residues: CASSPAGQGASQTGNTIYF. CDR3 coding DNA: TGCGCCAGCAGCCCGGCGGGACAGGGGGCCTCCCAGACTGGAAACACCATATATTTT.

This clone has only one observation. This chain connects TRBV29-1 to TRBJ2-1; D perhaps matches TRBD1 (5 bases). The CDR3 is 16 residues long. Germline CDR1 reads SQVTM; CDR2 reads ANQGSEA. The germline V and J ends were trimmed by 0 bases and 9 bases, with 21 bases remaining between them. CDR3 sequence: CSVEDSQGSVGREQFF. The CDR3, as DNA: TGCAGCGTTGAAGATTCGCAGGGTTCGGTTGGACGTGAGCAGTTCTTC.

The rearrangement joins TRBV13 to TRBJ2-1; TRBD1 is a possible D gene (6 bases). Per germline, CDR1 PRHDT and CDR2 FYEKMQ (reference sequence). The CDR3 consists of 15 residues. V shed 6 bases and J shed 3 bases, with 15 bases lying between them. The chain's CDR3 is CASRPDGGSYNEQFF. The DNA for the CDR3 is TGTGCCAGCAGACCCGATGGGGGCAGCTACAATGAGCAGTTCTTC.

The rearrangement uses TRBV4-3 and TRBJ1-4; D might be TRBD1 (6 bases). Germline values: CDR1 LGHNA, CDR2 YSLEER. The V end was cut by 0 bases, the J end by 5 bases, with 16 bases between. The CDR3 is made up of 17 amino acids. The CDR3 nucleotides are TGCGCCAGCAGCCAAGATAGTTCGGTACAGGGAAATGAAAAACTGTTTTTT. Amino acids: CASSQDSSVQGNEKLFF.

The chain combines TRBV6-6 with TRBJ2-1, with 10 bases aligning to TRBD1. Germline V gene data show CDR1 as MNHNY and CDR2 as SVGAGI (reference sequence). The CDR3 loop spans 14 amino acids. The trim removed 7 bases at V and 7 bases at J, leaving 7 bases unmatched. The CDR3, as DNA: TGTGCCAGCACCTCCGGGACAGGGGTTAATGAGCAGTTCTTC. This sequence encodes CASTSGTGVNEQFF.

The table lists this clone with a count of one. The rearrangement joins TRBV7-9 to TRBJ2-1; 14 bases are a match to TRBD2. Trimming took 5 bases from V and 1 from J; bases not matched to a gene: 4. CDR3 length: 17 amino acids. Germline CDR1 SEHNR, CDR2 FQNEAQ (reference sequence). The CDR3 protein is CASSEGLAGVSYNEQFF. The CDR3 nucleotides read TGTGCCAGCAGCGAGGGACTAGCGGGAGTGTCCTACAATGAGCAGTTCTTC. Full variable domain (rest looked up from reference TRBV7-9 and TRBJ2-1): DTGVSQNPRHKITKRGQNVTFRCDPISEHNRLYWYRQTLGQGPEFLTYFQNEAQLEKSRLLSDRFSAERPKGSFSTLEIQRTEQGDSAMYLCASSEGLAGVSYNEQFFGPGTRLTVL.

V is TRBV27 and J is TRBJ2-3, with 15 bases lining up with TRBD2. Germline CDR1 is MNHEY and CDR2 is SMNVEV (reference sequence). This CDR3 is 19 amino acids long. V was pared by 3 bases and J by 2 bases, with 9 bases of the junction left unmatched. CDR3: CASSLAMGLAGGSTDTQYF. CDR3 nucleotides: TGTGCCAGCAGTTTGGCGATGGGACTAGCGGGAGGATCCACAGATACGCAGTATTTT.

The chain links TRBV6-6 to TRBJ2-1, with D possibly matching TRBD2 (5 bases). Germline assignment: CDR1 MNHNY and CDR2 SVGAGI (reference sequence). This CDR3 is built from 11 residues. The V and J ends lost 4 bases and 8 bases respectively, with 6 bases between them. CDR3 in DNA: TGTGCCAGCAGTTCGAGGGATGAGCAGTTCTTC. It codes for CASSSRDEQFF.

This chain joins TRBV13 and TRBJ1-3; D ambiguous. The germline V and J ends were trimmed by 0 bases and 0 bases, with 12 bases remaining between them. Germline V gives CDR1 PRHDT, CDR2 FYEKMQ (reference sequence). This CDR3 contains 17 residues. As DNA, the CDR3 is TGTGCCAGCAGCTTAGGGCGGCAGACCGGCTCTGGAAACACCATATATTTT. Translating it yields CASSLGRQTGSGNTIYF.